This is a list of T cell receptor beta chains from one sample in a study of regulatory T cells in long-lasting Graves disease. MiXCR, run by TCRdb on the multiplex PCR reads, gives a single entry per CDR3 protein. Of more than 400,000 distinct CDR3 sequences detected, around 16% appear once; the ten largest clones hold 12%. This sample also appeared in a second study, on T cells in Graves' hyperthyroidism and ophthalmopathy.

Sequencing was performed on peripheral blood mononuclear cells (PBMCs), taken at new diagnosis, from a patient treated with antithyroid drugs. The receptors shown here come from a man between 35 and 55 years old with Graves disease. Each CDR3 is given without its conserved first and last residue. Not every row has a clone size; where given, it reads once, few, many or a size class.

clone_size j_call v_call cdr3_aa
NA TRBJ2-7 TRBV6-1 ASTPGTSGSREQY
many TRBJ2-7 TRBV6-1 ASRRGRGSSYEQY
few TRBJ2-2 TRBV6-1 ASSEASLAGVAGELF
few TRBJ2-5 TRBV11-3 ASSLDDRRKY
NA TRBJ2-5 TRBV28 ARTGGGRPVETQY
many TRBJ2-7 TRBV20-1 SALNLAGPYEQY
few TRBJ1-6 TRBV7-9 ASGLQGNSPLH
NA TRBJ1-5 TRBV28 ASSLPGQGNQPQH
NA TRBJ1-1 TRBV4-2 ASSQAPDWNTEAS
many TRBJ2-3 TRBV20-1 SARTDSDTQY
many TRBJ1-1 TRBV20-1 SARGPGGGTEAF